This entry features one T cell receptor beta chain sequence. The antigen is unknown. Scientists isolated CD4+ T cells after a roughly ten-day culture period ended. The sample is drawn from a study of vaccination effects on CD4 cells after COVID-19. Study-wide background: Supplemented with around 9.3 IU/ml IL-2 and approximately 10 ug/ml peptides, about 2 million PBMC per well were kept in culture.

The CDR3 consists of 11 residues. The V end lost 6 bases, the J end lost 2 bases, and 5 bases lay between the germline ends. Per germline, CDR1 SNHLY and CDR2 FYNNEI. Study observations and caveats: The study, lacking early post-infection timepoints, had few convalescent patients. Late post-vaccination samples showed marked contraction of infection- and vaccine-induced clones.

Assay: immunoSEQ multiplex PCR; the TCRdb copy retains only in-frame clones and omits some. The sample shows 35,000 to 40,000 clones, over 80% of them seen only once. The V and J genes are TRBV2 and TRBJ2-7; unclear D gene. The clonotype originates from a human donor who received a COVID-19 vaccine. Specimen: CD4+ T cells from PBMCs cultured without peptide, collected before COVID-19 vaccination. Written as DNA, the CDR3 is TGTGCCAGCAGGGCCGCCTACGAGCAGTACGTC. As protein: CASRAAYEQYV.